This TCR beta chain was sequenced during a study of CD8 T cells in Susac syndrome (dated by TCRdb to the late 2010s). In the study overall: Repertoire sequencing was used to test whether CD8+ T cell activation and differentiation in Susac syndrome was antigen driven. General study outcomes and caveats: The TCR sequencing and HLA analysis was acknowledged to have included a relatively small number of individuals.

A remark on this clonotype: Its antigen is not yet known. Base qualities are not recorded, but no much larger clone differs from it by a single base.

According to the germline V gene (reference sequence), CDR1 reads LGHDT and CDR2 reads YNNKEL. From the cysteine through the phenylalanine, the CDR3 covers 17 amino acids. Kept here is only the CDR3 DNA, which spans 51 bases and is read in frame from base 1. Trimming at the junction amounts to 3 bases on V and 3 bases on J, and the germline ends lie 21 bases apart. Peripheral blood CD8+ and CD4+ T cells from healthy donors, Susac syndrome patients and multiple sclerosis patients were profiled by high-throughput TCR beta sequencing. Multiple sclerosis controls were treatment-naive patients with stable or active relapsing-remitting disease fulfilling revised McDonald criteria. Bulk CD8+ and CD4+ T cells were purified magnetically by negative isolation, whereas CD8+ TEMRA cells were enriched by FACS. Blood was collected in EDTA tubes and processed within 24 hours, with PBMCs isolated through density gradient centrifugation. PBMCs intended for TCR sequencing were cryopreserved in liquid nitrogen and thawed later in a water bath at 37 degrees C. The sorted or isolated CD4+, CD8+ and CD8+ TEMRA cells reached a purity of at least 90%.

RNA was extracted using the RNeasy kit, and roughly 0.5 to 1 ug of the RNA was reverse transcribed with random hexamers. The immunoSEQ multiplex PCR assay, which covers 54 Vbeta and 13 Jbeta segments, was used to amplify TCR beta CDR3 regions. Bias from PCR amplification was corrected by using a synthetic template baseline for primer optimization and for computational correction. The study's processing was this. Reads were annotated to V, D and J genes according to IMGT and were analyzed with immunoSEQ Analyzer, with only productive sequences retained. Clonality was computed as one minus Shannon entropy normalized by log2 of the number of productive unique sequences. For each patient and control, public and private clones were evaluated within the 100 most prevalent clones. A clone was defined as Susac-specific if it was absent from the healthy and MS cohorts, from some 1,100 published viral clones and from other ImmuneACCESS disease sequences. The raw public data were reprocessed by TCRdb itself: fastp quality trimming at Q25, MiXCR clonotype calling, in-frame beta chains only. CDR3 protein duplicates are merged, each entry listing the most common genes and DNA. TCRdb's processing, not the study's, gives the V and J calls here. For this sample the table gives 100,000 to 150,000 distinct CDR3 sequences, of which more than 85% were detected only once. The ten largest account for approximately 0.097% of the sample.

The chain is assembled from TRBV3-1 and TRBJ2-7, with a tentative D call of TRBD1 or TRBD2, each matching 5 bases. The source material was CD4+ T cells from PBMCs. This TCR derives from a human donor with multiple sclerosis. The nucleotides read TGTGCCAGCAGCCACCGACCACGCCGGGACCGAAACTACGAGCAGTACTTC. Translated, this gives CASSHRPRRDRNYEQYF.